These T cell receptor beta chains were read from a single sample in a study of T-cell reconstitution after alpha-beta-depleted transplantation in children. TCRdb used MiXCR to reprocess the PCR reads, holding one entry per CDR3 protein. The data contain under 140,000 distinct CDR3 sequences, 10% of them seen just once; the ten biggest clones take up 8%. This specimen consisted of PBMCs from the stem cell graft donor, obtained from the stem cell graft. All receptors derive from a human donor who donated a stem cell graft to a child with acute lymphoblastic leukemia. Each CDR3 is given with its conserved first and last residue. Each record gives: V gene, clone size, J gene, D gene, CDR3 DNA, CDR3 protein. A D gene is named only where the DNA matches it firmly. Only some rows state a clone size, as once, few, many or a class for expanded clones.

v_call: TRBV7-9
clone_size: many
j_call: TRBJ2-5
d_call: .
cdr3_nt: TGTGCCAGCAGCTTCTCGGTTAACCAAGAGACCCAGTACTTC
cdr3_aa: CASSFSVNQETQYF

v_call: TRBV18
clone_size: many
j_call: TRBJ1-5
d_call: .
cdr3_nt: TGTGCCAGCTCCCCTCTCGATAGCAATCAGCCCCAGCATTTT
cdr3_aa: CASSPLDSNQPQHF

v_call: TRBV27
clone_size: many
j_call: TRBJ2-1
d_call: TRBD1
cdr3_nt: TGTGCCAGCAGTTCCCTCTTGACAGGGGGCTACTACAATGAGCAGTTCTTC
cdr3_aa: CASSSLLTGGYYNEQFF

v_call: TRBV15
clone_size: many
j_call: TRBJ1-4
d_call: TRBD1
cdr3_nt: TGTGCCACCAGCGGAGCCGGGACAGGGGAGGAAAAACTGTTTTTT
cdr3_aa: CATSGAGTGEEKLFF

v_call: TRBV9
clone_size: many
j_call: TRBJ2-5
d_call: TRBD1
cdr3_nt: TGTGCCAGCAGCGCCGACCACAGGGGGCGGCAAGAGACCCAGTACTTC
cdr3_aa: CASSADHRGRQETQYF

v_call: TRBV11-2
clone_size: .
j_call: TRBJ1-2
d_call: TRBD1
cdr3_nt: TGTGCCAGCAGCTTAGATGTGGCAGGGGGCTTAAGTTATGGCTACACCTTC
cdr3_aa: CASSLDVAGGLSYGYTF

v_call: TRBV4-1
clone_size: many
j_call: TRBJ2-7
d_call: TRBD1
cdr3_nt: TGCGCCAGCAGCCTTATCCCGAGACAGGGGACCTACGAGCAGTACTTC
cdr3_aa: CASSLIPRQGTYEQYF

v_call: TRBV15
clone_size: many
j_call: TRBJ2-2
d_call: .
cdr3_nt: TGTGCCACCAGCTATGGGGTACAAAAGCCGAGCACCGGGGAGCTGTTTTTT
cdr3_aa: CATSYGVQKPSTGELFF

v_call: TRBV7-3
clone_size: many
j_call: TRBJ2-2
d_call: .
cdr3_nt: TGTGCCAGCAGCGTAGGGGGCGGGGAGCTGTTTTTT
cdr3_aa: CASSVGGGELFF

v_call: TRBV5-4
clone_size: .
j_call: TRBJ1-1
d_call: .
cdr3_nt: TGTGCCAGCAGCTTTGCTGCGAACACTGAAGCTTTCTTT
cdr3_aa: CASSFAANTEAFF

v_call: TRBV3-1
clone_size: many
j_call: TRBJ1-4
d_call: .
cdr3_nt: TGTGCCAGCAGCCAGGGGCGTACTAATGAAAAACTGTTTTTT
cdr3_aa: CASSQGRTNEKLFF

v_call: TRBV27
clone_size: many
j_call: TRBJ1-6
d_call: .
cdr3_nt: TGTGCCAGCCACGGTAGCTCCTATAATTCACCCCTCCACTTT
cdr3_aa: CASHGSSYNSPLHF

v_call: TRBV12-3/TRBV12-4
clone_size: many
j_call: TRBJ2-4
d_call: TRBD1
cdr3_nt: TGTGCCAGCAGTAACCCGGGACAGGCGTTTACGAACATTCAGTACTTC
cdr3_aa: CASSNPGQAFTNIQYF

v_call: TRBV7-2
clone_size: .
j_call: TRBJ2-1
d_call: TRBD1
cdr3_nt: TGTGCCAGCAGCCGACAGGGGACCTCCTACAATGAGCAGTTCTTC
cdr3_aa: CASSRQGTSYNEQFF

v_call: TRBV7-2
clone_size: many
j_call: TRBJ2-3
d_call: TRBD2
cdr3_nt: TGTGCCAGCAGCTTAGGAGGGCGGGGGTCAGATACGCAGTATTTT
cdr3_aa: CASSLGGRGSDTQYF

v_call: TRBV12-3/TRBV12-4
clone_size: many
j_call: TRBJ1-1
d_call: .
cdr3_nt: TGTGCCAGCAATCTTGGGCGAATTGACAGAGGGATAAACACTGAAGCTTTCTTT
cdr3_aa: CASNLGRIDRGINTEAFF

v_call: TRBV12-3/TRBV12-4
clone_size: many
j_call: TRBJ2-3
d_call: .
cdr3_nt: TGTGCCAGCAGTTTATGGGTCTCCCGCACAGATACGCAGTATTTT
cdr3_aa: CASSLWVSRTDTQYF

v_call: TRBV5-1
clone_size: many
j_call: TRBJ2-7
d_call: .
cdr3_nt: TGCGCCAGCAGCGAAACGACGGGGGCTGGACTCTACGAGCAGTACTTC
cdr3_aa: CASSETTGAGLYEQYF

v_call: TRBV20-1
clone_size: many
j_call: TRBJ2-1
d_call: TRBD2
cdr3_nt: TGCAGTGCTGACAGGACTAGCGGCTCCTACAATGAGCAGTTCTTC
cdr3_aa: CSADRTSGSYNEQFF

v_call: TRBV12-3/TRBV12-4
clone_size: many
j_call: TRBJ1-2
d_call: TRBD1
cdr3_nt: TGTGCCAGCAGTTTAAAGACAGGGTTCGGCTACACCTTC
cdr3_aa: CASSLKTGFGYTF